The next 15 T cell receptor beta chains were all read from a single sample in a study of T cells in tuberculosis. Profiled with immunoSEQ multiplex PCR; TCRdb holds only in-frame clones, not every one. Of more than 40,000 clones listed, approximately 94% were seen once; the top ten hold under 2%. The sample taken for sequencing was PBMCs. Source of these receptors: a donor aged 10-29 years with latent tuberculosis or without tuberculosis infection. Some clones in this sample may be carry-over from other donors' samples.

The gene calls are TRBV19 and TRBJ2-1; no clear D gene. The CDR3 contains 13 residues. Germline assignment: CDR1 LNHDA and CDR2 SQIVND (reference sequence). Trimming cost V 4 bases and J 2 bases, with 6 bases left between them. CDR3 residues: CASSTDTYNEQFF. CDR3 bases: TGTGCCAGTAGTACTGACACCTACAATGAGCAGTTCTTC.

The chain employs TRBV13 and TRBJ1-2; a weak D match, TRBD1 (5 bases). This CDR3 region has 13 residues. V lost 2 bases to trimming and J lost 4 bases, with 8 bases between them. Germline V gives CDR1 PRHDT, CDR2 FYEKMQ (reference sequence). CDR3 amino acids: CASSLQGTYGYTF. The CDR3 nucleotides are TGTGCCAGCAGCTTACAGGGCACCTATGGCTACACCTTC.

V usage is TRBV4-1 and J usage is TRBJ2-7, with TRBD1 matching 7 bases. This CDR3 comprises 14 residues. V lost 4 bases, J lost 5 bases, and 8 bases stayed unmatched. Germline loops: CDR1 MGHRA, CDR2 YSYEKL. Here the CDR3 reads CASSPRQGRNEQYF. As DNA, the CDR3 is TGCGCCAGCAGCCCCCGACAGGGTAGGAACGAGCAGTACTTC.

This chain uses TRBV13 with TRBJ1-2; 9 nucleotides agree with TRBD1. This CDR3 contains 14 residues. The germline gives CDR1 PRHDT, CDR2 FYEKMQ (reference sequence). V lost 5 bases to trimming and J lost 7 bases; unmatched junction nucleotides: 8. DNA of the CDR3: TGTGCCAGCAGCCACCGGACAGGGGCCAGTGGCTACACCTTC. Translating it yields CASSHRTGASGYTF.

V gene TRBV7-6 combines with J gene TRBJ2-5; D unclear. Looked up from germline, CDR1 is SGHVS and CDR2 is FNYEAQ. This CDR3 is built from 12 residues. Trimming left V 1 base short and J 5 bases short, with 5 bases between. The CDR3 region is CASSLGSETQYF. Written as DNA, the CDR3 is TGTGCCAGCAGCTTAGGTTCGGAGACCCAGTACTTC.

This clone was seen just once. The chain combines TRBV28 with TRBJ2-7; D is ambiguous. Germline loops: CDR1 MDHEN, CDR2 SYDVKM. There are 13 residues in the CDR3. V was shortened by 5 bases and J by 3 bases, with 11 bases between the two germline ends. The CDR3 loop is CASSPRIVYEQYF. The DNA for the CDR3 is TGTGCCAGCAGTCCGCGAATTGTCTACGAGCAGTACTTC. Full variable domain (missing parts from reference TRBV28 and TRBJ2-7): DVKVTQSSRYLVKRTGEKVFLECVQDMDHENMFWYRQDPGLGLRLIYFSYDVKMKEKGDIPEGYSVSREKKERFSLILESASTNQTSMYLCASSPRIVYEQYFGPGTRLTVT.

This clone turned up a few times. The V gene is TRBV11-2, the J gene TRBJ2-7, with 8 positions matching TRBD2. The trim removed 4 bases at V and 2 bases at J, leaving 10 bases unmatched. Germline V gene sequence: CDR1 SGHAT, CDR2 FQNNGV. This CDR3 region has 16 residues. The CDR3 is CASSSLTRTSTYEQYF. CDR3 in DNA: TGTGCCAGCAGCTCCCTCACCCGGACTAGCACCTACGAGCAGTACTTC.

The chain carries TRBV28 and TRBJ2-7; tentatively, D is TRBD1 (5 bases). V lost 6 bases, J lost 4 bases, and 13 bases lay in between. CDR3 length: 13 residues. CDR1 and CDR2 from the germline V gene are MDHEN and SYDVKM. The CDR3 loop reads CASSPGFRYEQYF. The CDR3 bases are TGTGCCAGCAGCCCAGGGTTTCGGTACGAGCAGTACTTC.

This chain uses TRBV19 with TRBJ1-5; possibly TRBD1 for D (5 bases). Germline CDR1 and CDR2: LNHDA and SQIVND (reference sequence). This CDR3 has 14 amino acids. Trimming shortened V by 4 bases and J by 7 bases, and 14 bases separated the two germline ends. CDR3 protein: CASSNQGPRQPQHF. The CDR3 DNA reads as TGTGCCAGTAGTAATCAGGGTCCGCGGCAGCCCCAGCATTTT.

The V call is TRBV2, the J call TRBJ1-1; D not resolved. The germline V gene has CDR1 SNHLY and CDR2 FYNNEI. The CDR3 runs 12 residues. V lost 6 bases and J lost 3, with 8 bases in between. The CDR3 DNA sequence: TGTGCCAGCAGCCCCGAGTACACTGAAGCTTTCTTT. Residues: CASSPEYTEAFF.

This rearrangement joins TRBV7-9 to TRBJ2-3; 8 positions agree with TRBD2. Germline V CDR1 and CDR2: SEHNR, FQNEAQ (reference sequence). With V trimmed by 2 bases and J by 5 bases, 12 bases remained unmatched. The CDR3 sequence is 17 residues long. The CDR3 here is CASSLSQASGLEDTQYF. DNA of the CDR3: TGTGCCAGCAGCTTAAGTCAAGCTAGCGGGCTCGAAGATACGCAGTATTTT.

This clone was found once. This chain uses TRBV4-3 with TRBJ2-1, with 10 bases identical to TRBD2. The CDR3 totals 15 residues. Germline assignment: CDR1 LGHNA and CDR2 YSLEER. Trimming took 4 bases from V and 4 from J; bases not matched to a gene: 4. The chain's CDR3 is CASSRGTSEYNEQFF. The CDR3 DNA reads TGCGCCAGCAGCCGCGGGACTAGCGAGTACAATGAGCAGTTCTTC.

The rearrangement links TRBV6-1 to TRBJ2-5, with 9 bases matching TRBD1. The J segment lost 5 bases and the V segment lost 2 bases, leaving 9 bases of the junction unmatched. Germline CDR1 MNHNS, CDR2 SASEGT. This CDR3 spans 16 amino acids. The CDR3 sequence is CASSESGTGHGETQYF. As DNA, the CDR3 is TGTGCCAGCAGTGAATCCGGGACAGGGCATGGGGAGACCCAGTACTTC.

The rearrangement uses TRBV4-1 and TRBJ2-1; 8 nucleotides agree with TRBD1. CDR3 length equals 16 residues. V lost 0 bases, J lost 4 bases, and 5 bases stayed unmatched. CDR1 and CDR2 (germline): MGHRA, YSYEKL. The CDR3 DNA is TGCGCCAGCAGCCAAGACCTTTGGGACAGGTACAATGAGCAGTTCTTC. Residues: CASSQDLWDRYNEQFF.

The chain has TRBV7-2 and TRBJ2-7; D is perhaps TRBD2 (6 bases). The length of the CDR3 is 16 residues. V lost 1 base and J lost 5, with 18 bases in between. The V gene's germline CDR1 is SGHTA and CDR2 FQGNSA. In DNA, the CDR3 is TGTGCCAGCAGCTTAGTACTGGGGGGAGTGAGAAACGAGCAGTACTTC. Its translation: CASSLVLGGVRNEQYF.